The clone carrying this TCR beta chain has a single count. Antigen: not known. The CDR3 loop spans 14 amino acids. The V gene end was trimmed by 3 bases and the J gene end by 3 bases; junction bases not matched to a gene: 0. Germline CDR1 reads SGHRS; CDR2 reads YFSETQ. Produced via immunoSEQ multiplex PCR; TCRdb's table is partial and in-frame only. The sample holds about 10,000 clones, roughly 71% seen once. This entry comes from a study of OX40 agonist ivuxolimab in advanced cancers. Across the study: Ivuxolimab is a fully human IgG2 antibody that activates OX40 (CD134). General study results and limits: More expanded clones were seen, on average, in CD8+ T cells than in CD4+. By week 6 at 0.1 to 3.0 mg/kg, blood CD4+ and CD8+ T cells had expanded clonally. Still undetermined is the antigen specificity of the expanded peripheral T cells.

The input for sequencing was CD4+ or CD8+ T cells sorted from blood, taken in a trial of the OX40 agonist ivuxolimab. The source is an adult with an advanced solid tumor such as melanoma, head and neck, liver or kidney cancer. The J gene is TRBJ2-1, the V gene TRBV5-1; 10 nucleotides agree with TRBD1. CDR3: CASSWTGGYNEQFF. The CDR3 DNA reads TGCGCCAGCAGCTGGACAGGGGGCTACAATGAGCAGTTCTTC.